The 24 T cell receptor beta chains presented below share a single source sample, sequenced in a study of T cells in Graves' hyperthyroidism and ophthalmopathy. Amplified regions were TCR beta CDR3 sequences from RNA transcripts. First-round RT-PCR of the TCR CDR3 relied on the HTBI primer set. TCRdb reanalysed the multiplex PCR reads using MiXCR and keeps one entry per CDR3 protein. This table holds 300,000 to 450,000 distinct CDR3 sequences, 25% found once. The sequenced material came from blood. Receptors were obtained from a man aged 50-59 years with Graves' hyperthyroidism.

This clonotype occurred a few times. The chain joins TRBV7-2 to TRBJ2-3; D uncertain. The CDR3 loop spans 11 amino acids. Germline CDR1 reads SGHTA; CDR2 reads FQGNSA. V lost 0 bases, J lost 9 bases, and 4 bases lay in between. CDR3 bases: TGTGCCAGCAGCTTAGCTCAGACGCAGTATTTT. Translation: CASSLAQTQYF. The whole variable domain, remainder taken from reference TRBV7-2 and TRBJ2-3, is GAGVSQSPSNKVTEKGKDVELRCDPISGHTALYWYRQSLGQGLEFLIYFQGNSAPDKSGLPSDRFSAERTGGSVSTLTIQRTQQEDSAVYLCASSLAQTQYFGPGTRLTVL.

This clonotype was counted many times. This chain uses TRBV5-1 with TRBJ2-3, with D possibly matching TRBD1 (7 bases). Germline V lookup: CDR1 SGHRS, CDR2 YFSETQ. The CDR3 runs to 18 residues. V lost 4 bases to trimming and J lost 0 bases, with 21 bases between them. The CDR3 spells CASSGGTASRTSTDTQYF. CDR3 coding DNA: TGCGCCAGCAGCGGAGGGACAGCCAGTCGGACTAGCACAGATACGCAGTATTTT.

This clonotype was found many times. The V and J genes are TRBV3-1 and TRBJ2-3; D tentatively fits TRBD1 or TRBD2 (5 bases each). CDR1 LGHDT and CDR2 YNNKEL come from the germline V gene (reference sequence). The CDR3 is made up of 14 amino acids. V shed 4 bases and J shed 2 bases, with 10 bases lying between them. The CDR3 sequence: CASSPVGTTDTQYF. CDR3 in DNA: TGTGCCAGCAGCCCAGTCGGGACCACAGATACGCAGTATTTT.

The V gene is TRBV10-3, the J gene TRBJ2-5; D gene ambiguous. Germline-derived CDR1 and CDR2 are ENHRY and SYGVKD. The CDR3 sequence is 13 residues long. V was pared by 10 bases and J by 1 base, with 13 bases between. The CDR3 DNA reads as TGTGCCAACCGGGCGATTGGCCAAGAGACCCAGTACTTC. Its translation is CANRAIGQETQYF.

The rearrangement uses TRBV27 and TRBJ2-2; 7 bases agree with TRBD2. The CDR3 totals 15 residues. V dropped 4 bases and J dropped 8; count of bases not matched to a gene: 10. Germline CDR1 reads MNHEY; CDR2 reads SMNVEV (reference sequence). The DNA for the CDR3 is TGTGCCAGCAGTTCGAGACTAGCAACATCGGGGGAGCTGTTTTTT. It encodes CASSSRLATSGELFF.

This chain links TRBV30 with TRBJ1-6; possible D gene TRBD1, 5 bases. Trimming stripped 5 bases from V and 10 bases from J, with 12 bases between. Per the germline V gene, CDR1 is GTSNPN and CDR2 is SVGIG (reference sequence). CDR3 length: 12 residues. CDR3: CAWGGVTSPLHF. The CDR3 DNA follows: TGTGCCTGGGGGGGTGTGACGTCACCCCTCCACTTT. The variable domain in full, completed from reference TRBV30 and TRBJ1-6, reads SQTIHQWPATLVQPVGSPLSLECTVEGTSNPNLYWYRQAAGRGLQLLFYSVGIGQISSEVPQNLSASRPQDRQFILSSKKLLLSDSGFYLCAWGGVTSPLHFGNGTRLTVT.

This clonotype was seen repeatedly, ten times or more. V and J are TRBV27 and TRBJ2-1; D might be TRBD1 (6 bases). Trimming took 6 bases from V and 4 from J, leaving 19 bases between them. This CDR3 contains 16 residues. Germline assignment: CDR1 MNHEY and CDR2 SMNVEV (reference sequence). The CDR3 region is CASRQPGVTYYNEQFF. The CDR3 coding sequence is TGTGCCAGCAGGCAGCCAGGGGTCACATATTACAATGAGCAGTTCTTC.

CDR3 nucleotide sequence: TGTGCCAGCAGTTACTCGGCAGGCGCGGGGCGTCAGCCCCAGCATTTT. It encodes CASSYSAGAGRQPQHF. The genes are TRBV6-2 or TRBV6-3 and TRBJ1-5; tentative D call: TRBD1 (5 bases). The length of the CDR3 is 16 residues. The germline V gene has CDR1 MNHEY and CDR2 SVGEGT. V gave up 0 bases and J gave up 6 bases, with 15 bases separating them.

This clonotype was recorded many times. The CDR3 DNA reads TGTGCCAGCAGCTTACGACTAGCGGGAGGTGGGGCCCAGTACTTC. Residues: CASSLRLAGGGAQYF. The V and J genes are TRBV11-2 and TRBJ2-5; TRBD2 matches at 13 bases. Unmatched junction bases numbered 6, after V lost 2 bases and J lost 9 bases. This CDR3 has 15 amino acids. Germline assignment: CDR1 SGHAT and CDR2 FQNNGV. The variable domain in full, completed from reference TRBV11-2 and TRBJ2-5, reads EAGVAQSPRYKIIEKRQSVAFWCNPISGHATLYWYQQILGQGPKLLIQFQNNGVVDDSQLPKDRFSAERLKGVDSTLKIQPAKLEDSAVYLCASSLRLAGGGAQYFGPGTRLLVL.

This clonotype has a handful of counts. This may be a read error: a much more frequent sequence differs by one nucleotide. V is TRBV3-1 and J is TRBJ2-3, with a tentative D call TRBD2 (6 bases). This CDR3 contains 12 residues. The V gene lost 4 bases and the J gene lost 8 bases, with 10 bases spanning the gap. Germline CDR1 LGHDT, CDR2 YNNKEL (reference sequence). CDR3 loop: CASSPWGGTQYF. CDR3 DNA: TGTGCCAGCAGCCCCTGGGGAGGTACGCAGTATTTT.

The rearrangement links TRBV7-9 to TRBJ2-1; 11 bases map to TRBD2. This CDR3 has 16 amino acids. The germline gives CDR1 SEHNR, CDR2 FQNEAQ (reference sequence). Germline trimming cut 2 bases from V and 5 bases from J; bases unmatched to any gene: 5. The CDR3 reads CASSLWLAGGNNEQFF. The CDR3 nucleotides read TGTGCCAGCAGCTTATGGCTAGCGGGAGGCAACAATGAGCAGTTCTTC.

The rearrangement links TRBV4-1 to TRBJ1-1, with TRBD1 matching 9 bases. The V and J ends lost 5 bases and 2 bases, in that order; junction bases with no gene match: 9. Germline CDR1 and CDR2: MGHRA and YSYEKL. CDR3 length: 16 amino acids. The CDR3 protein is CASSFRDRAVNTEAFF. CDR3 in DNA: TGCGCCAGCAGCTTCCGGGACAGGGCCGTCAACACTGAAGCTTTCTTT.

There are a few counts of this clonotype. The J gene is TRBJ2-5, the V gene TRBV24-1, with 10 bases aligning to TRBD2. The CDR3 totals 14 residues. Germline CDR1 reads KGHDR; CDR2 reads SFDVKD. J gave up 2 bases and V 9 bases, and 5 bases lay outside the gene matches. CDR3: CATALAGKQETQYF. The DNA for the CDR3 is TGTGCCACCGCACTAGCGGGGAAACAAGAGACCCAGTACTTC.

The chain uses TRBV7-9 and TRBJ2-7; 9 bases match TRBD2. The CDR3 sequence is 16 residues long. Germline V gene sequence: CDR1 SEHNR, CDR2 FQNEAQ (reference sequence). V was clipped by 5 bases and J by 2 bases; unmatched bases: 10. The CDR3 DNA is TGTGCCAGCAGCGCCCCGACTAGCGGTACTACCTACGAGCAGTACTTC. This encodes CASSAPTSGTTYEQYF.

This clonotype was observed many times. The CDR3 sequence: CASSGGLAQQRGDTQYF. Written as DNA, the CDR3 is TGTGCCAGCAGCGGGGGACTAGCCCAACAGCGAGGAGATACGCAGTATTTT. The J gene is TRBJ2-3, the V gene TRBV11-3, with 9 bases that match TRBD2. CDR3 length: 17 residues. V lost 5 bases and J lost 5; bases outside the gene matches: 14. Germline CDR1 is SGHNT and CDR2 is YENEEA.

This clonotype was seen ten or more times. V and J are TRBV28 and TRBJ2-1; weak D call: TRBD1 (5 bases). Germline CDR1 and CDR2: MDHEN and SYDVKM. This CDR3 spans 16 amino acids. Trimming stripped 7 bases from V and 0 bases from J, with 16 bases between. CDR3 loop: CASKMGRTSSYNEQFF. The CDR3 coding sequence is TGTGCCAGCAAAATGGGGCGGACGAGCTCCTACAATGAGCAGTTCTTC.

In DNA, the CDR3 is TGTGCCAGCAGTTACACTGGGAGCTACGAGCAGTACTTC. It encodes CASSYTGSYEQYF. V usage is TRBV6-5 and J usage is TRBJ2-7; D perhaps matches TRBD2 (5 bases). The V and J ends lost 2 bases and 3 bases respectively, with 8 bases between them. The CDR3 sequence is 13 residues long. In germline, CDR1 is MNHEY, CDR2 SVGAGI.

This clonotype was recorded only once. This may arise from a read error, as a much more abundant clone is one base away. The J gene is TRBJ1-5, the V gene TRBV28, with 11 positions matching TRBD1. Germline CDR1 is MDHEN and CDR2 is SYDVKM. This CDR3 spans 21 amino acids. The CDR3 coding sequence is TGTGTCAGCAGTTTGGTAGACGGGACAGGGGGTGAACCGGGGAGCAATCAGCCCCAGCATTTT. Amino acids: CVSSLVDGTGGEPGSNQPQHF.

This clonotype was seen only a few times. The rearrangement uses TRBV19 and TRBJ2-3, with D tentatively TRBD1 (6 bases). In germline, CDR1 is LNHDA, CDR2 SQIVND (reference sequence). Trimming removed 3 bases from V and 2 bases from J, with 12 bases in between. The CDR3 loop spans 15 amino acids. The CDR3: CASSISGQYTDTQYF. In nucleotides, the CDR3 is TGTGCCAGTAGTATTTCTGGACAGTACACAGATACGCAGTATTTT.

Of note for this clonotype: This clone may be a read error of a much larger clone one base away. The V gene is TRBV7-2, the J gene TRBJ2-1; tentatively, D is TRBD1 or TRBD2 (5 bases each). The CDR3 spans 15 residues. CDR1 is SGHTA and CDR2 is FQGNSA in the germline V gene. Here the CDR3 reads CSSRWDASSYNEQFF. The CDR3 nucleotides read TGTTCCAGCAGGTGGGACGCCAGCTCCTACAATGAGCAGTTCTTC. The variable domain in full, completed from reference TRBV7-2 and TRBJ2-1, reads GAGVSQSPSNKVTEKGKDVELRCDPISGHTALYWYRQSLGQGLEFLIYFQGNSAPDKSGLPSDRFSAERTGGSVSTLTIQRTQQEDSAVYLCSSRWDASSYNEQFFGPGTRLTVL.

The J gene is TRBJ2-7, the V gene TRBV6-1; 7 positions agree with TRBD2. CDR3 length equals 16 residues. The V gene's germline CDR1 is MNHNS and CDR2 SASEGT. V trimming: 6 bases; J trimming: 4 bases; junction bases outside the gene matches: 15. CDR3 bases: TGTGCCAGCAGACTTTCCCCGGGCAAGGGAGGGTACGAGCAGTACTTC. It is translated as CASRLSPGKGGYEQYF.

The chain recombines TRBV2 with TRBJ2-2; 9 bases match TRBD2. V lost 7 bases and J lost 6; bases outside the gene matches: 9. The CDR3 is 15 amino acids. In germline, CDR1 is SNHLY, CDR2 FYNNEI. CDR3 protein: CASKASGTLAGELFF. CDR3 DNA sequence: TGTGCCAGCAAGGCTAGCGGGACCCTTGCCGGGGAGCTGTTTTTT.

This clonotype was recorded at least ten times. CDR3 residues: CASSESFTEAFF. CDR3 DNA: TGTGCCAGCAGTGAATCTTTCACTGAAGCTTTCTTT. The rearrangement links TRBV6-1 to TRBJ1-1; D gene uncertain. Looked up from germline, CDR1 is MNHNS and CDR2 is SASEGT. V gave up 2 bases and J gave up 4 bases, with 5 bases separating them. The CDR3 contains 12 residues.

This clonotype has more than one count but fewer than ten. The chain joins TRBV5-1 to TRBJ2-1; D is possibly TRBD2 (6 bases). CDR3 size: 14 residues. V gave up 0 bases and J gave up 9 bases, with 13 bases separating them. Germline V gene data show CDR1 as SGHRS and CDR2 as YFSETQ. CDR3 amino acids: CASSLDLARSEQFF. CDR3 coding DNA: TGCGCCAGCAGCTTGGATCTAGCGAGATCTGAGCAGTTCTTC.